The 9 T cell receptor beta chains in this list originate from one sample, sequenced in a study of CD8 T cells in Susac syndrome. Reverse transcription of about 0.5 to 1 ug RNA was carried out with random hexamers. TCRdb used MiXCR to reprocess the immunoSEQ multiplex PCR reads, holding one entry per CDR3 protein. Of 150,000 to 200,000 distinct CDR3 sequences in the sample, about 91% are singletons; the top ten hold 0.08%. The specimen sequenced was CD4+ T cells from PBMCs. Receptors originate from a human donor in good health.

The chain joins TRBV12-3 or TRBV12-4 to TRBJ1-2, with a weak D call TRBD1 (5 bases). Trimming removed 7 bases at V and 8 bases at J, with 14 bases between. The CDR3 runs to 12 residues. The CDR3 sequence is CASTLDSSGYTF. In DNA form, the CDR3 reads TGTGCCAGCACCCTCGACAGTAGCGGCTACACCTTC.

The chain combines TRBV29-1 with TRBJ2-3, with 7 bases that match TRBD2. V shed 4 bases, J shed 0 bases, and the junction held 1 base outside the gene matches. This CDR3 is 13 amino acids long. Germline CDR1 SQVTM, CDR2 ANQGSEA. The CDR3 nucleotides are TGCAGCGTTGGGGGACTAAGCACAGATACGCAGTATTTT. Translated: CSVGGLSTDTQYF.

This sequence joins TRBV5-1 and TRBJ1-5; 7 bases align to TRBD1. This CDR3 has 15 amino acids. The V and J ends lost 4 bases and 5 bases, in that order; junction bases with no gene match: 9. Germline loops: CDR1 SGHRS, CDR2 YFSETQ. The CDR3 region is CASSLTGDGDQPQHF. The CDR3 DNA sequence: TGCGCCAGCAGCCTTACAGGGGATGGTGATCAGCCCCAGCATTTT.

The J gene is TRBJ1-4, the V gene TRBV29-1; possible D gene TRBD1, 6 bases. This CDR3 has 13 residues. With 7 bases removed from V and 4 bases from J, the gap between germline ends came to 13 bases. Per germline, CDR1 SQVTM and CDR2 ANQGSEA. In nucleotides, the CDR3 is TGCAGCGGCCTCCCAGGGGTTAATGAAAAACTGTTTTTT. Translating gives CSGLPGVNEKLFF.

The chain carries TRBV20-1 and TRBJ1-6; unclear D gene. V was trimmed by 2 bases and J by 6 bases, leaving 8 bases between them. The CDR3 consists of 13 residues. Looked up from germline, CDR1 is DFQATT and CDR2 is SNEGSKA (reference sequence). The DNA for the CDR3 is TGCAGTGCTAGAATTTTTGGTAATTCACCCCTCCACTTT. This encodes CSARIFGNSPLHF.

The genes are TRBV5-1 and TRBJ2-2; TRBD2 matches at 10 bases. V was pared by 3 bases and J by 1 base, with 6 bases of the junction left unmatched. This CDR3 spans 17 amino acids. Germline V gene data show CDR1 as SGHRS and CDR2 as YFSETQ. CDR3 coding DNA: TGCGCCAGCAGCTCCCGAGGACTAGCGGTGAACACCGGGGAGCTGTTTTTT. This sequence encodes CASSSRGLAVNTGELFF.

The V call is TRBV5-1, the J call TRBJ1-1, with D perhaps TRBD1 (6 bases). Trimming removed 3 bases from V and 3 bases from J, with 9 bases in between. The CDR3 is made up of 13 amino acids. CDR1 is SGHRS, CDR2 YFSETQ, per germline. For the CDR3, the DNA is TGCGCCAGCAGCTGGGAGGGGGACACTGAAGCTTTCTTT. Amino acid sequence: CASSWEGDTEAFF.

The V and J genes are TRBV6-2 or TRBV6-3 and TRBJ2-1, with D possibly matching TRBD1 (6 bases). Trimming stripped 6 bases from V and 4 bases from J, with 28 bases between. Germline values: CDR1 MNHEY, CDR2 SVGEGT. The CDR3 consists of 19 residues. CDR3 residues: CASRQPRTGTRNRYNEQFF. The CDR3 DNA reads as TGTGCCAGCAGACAACCCCGAACCGGGACAAGAAATCGGTACAATGAGCAGTTCTTC.

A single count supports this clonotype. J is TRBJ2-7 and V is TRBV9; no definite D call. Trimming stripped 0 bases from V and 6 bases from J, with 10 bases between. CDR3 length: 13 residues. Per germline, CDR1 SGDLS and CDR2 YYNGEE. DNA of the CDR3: TGTGCCAGCAGCGTAGTGGAAGTAAGCGAGCAGTACTTC. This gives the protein CASSVVEVSEQYF.